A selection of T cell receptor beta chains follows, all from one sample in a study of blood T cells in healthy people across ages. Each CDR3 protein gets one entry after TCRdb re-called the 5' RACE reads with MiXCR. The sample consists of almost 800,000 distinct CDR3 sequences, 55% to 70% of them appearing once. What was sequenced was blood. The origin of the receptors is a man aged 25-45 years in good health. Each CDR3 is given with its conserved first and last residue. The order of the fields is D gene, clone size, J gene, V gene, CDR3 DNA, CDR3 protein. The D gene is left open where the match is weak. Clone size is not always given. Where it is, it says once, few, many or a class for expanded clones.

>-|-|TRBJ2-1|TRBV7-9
TGTGCCAGCAGCCCGCTGGGGGGAGGTGAGCAGTTCTTC
CASSPLGGGEQFF
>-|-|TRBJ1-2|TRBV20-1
TGCAGTGCTAGTCAGGGGAGCTATGGCTACACCTTC
CSASQGSYGYTF
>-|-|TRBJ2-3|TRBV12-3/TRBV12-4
TGTGCCAGCAGGGGCGGAGGTGATACGCAGTATTTT
CASRGGGDTQYF
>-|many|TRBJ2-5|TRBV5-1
TGCGCCAGCAGCTTGAACAGGGCGATGGAGACCCAGTACTTC
CASSLNRAMETQYF
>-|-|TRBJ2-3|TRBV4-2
TGTGCCAGCAGCCAAGTCTCAGGTCTGCCAGATACGCAGTATTTT
CASSQVSGLPDTQYF
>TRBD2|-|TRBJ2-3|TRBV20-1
TGCAGTGCTAGAAACCCTCTAGCGGGAGTTACAGATACGCAGTATTTT
CSARNPLAGVTDTQYF
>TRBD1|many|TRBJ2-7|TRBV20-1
TGCAGTGCTGAGGGACAGACCTACGAGCAGTACTTC
CSAEGQTYEQYF
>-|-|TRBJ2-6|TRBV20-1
TGCAGTGCTAGAGCTGGGGCCAACGTCCTGACTTTC
CSARAGANVLTF
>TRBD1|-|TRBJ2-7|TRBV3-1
TGTGCCAGCAGCCAACGGTGGACAGGGGGACAATCCGAGCAGTACTTC
CASSQRWTGGQSEQYF
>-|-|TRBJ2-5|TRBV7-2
TGTGCCAGCAGCTCAAACTCCGGGGGGCGGGAGACCCAGTACTTC
CASSSNSGGRETQYF
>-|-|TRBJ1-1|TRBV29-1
TGCAGCGTTCGAAGGGGTCAAAACACTGAAGCTTTCTTT
CSVRRGQNTEAFF
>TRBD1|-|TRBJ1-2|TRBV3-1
TGTGCCAGCAGCCAAGATCTTGACAGGGATGGCTACACCTTC
CASSQDLDRDGYTF
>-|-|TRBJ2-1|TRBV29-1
TGCAGCGCATCCCCTTACAATGAGCAGTTCTTC
CSASPYNEQFF
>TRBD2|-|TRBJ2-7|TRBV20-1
TGCAGTGCTGGCCGGGGGGACGAGCAGTACTTC
CSAGRGDEQYF
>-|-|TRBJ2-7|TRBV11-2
TGTGCCAGCAGCTCCAGGGTTGACGAGCAGTACTTC
CASSSRVDEQYF
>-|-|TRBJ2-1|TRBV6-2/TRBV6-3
TGTGCCAGCAGTTGGGTGGAGGGGTGGTACAATGAGCAGTTCTTC
CASSWVEGWYNEQFF
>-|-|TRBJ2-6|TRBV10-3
TGTGCCATCAGTACCTCATGGGGGGGGGCCAACGTCCTGACTTTC
CAISTSWGGANVLTF
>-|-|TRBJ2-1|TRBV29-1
TGCAACGTTGAAGGGCTGAATGAGCAGTTCTTC
CNVEGLNEQFF
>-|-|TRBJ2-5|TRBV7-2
TGTGCCAGCAGCTACCGGACAGCGGAGACCCAGTACTTC
CASSYRTAETQYF
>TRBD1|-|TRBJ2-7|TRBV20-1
TGCAGTGCTAGAGCGGGGGACAGGAACTACGAGCAGTACTTC
CSARAGDRNYEQYF
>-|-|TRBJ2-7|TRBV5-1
TGCGCCAGCAGCTTGGATTGGCGCCCGTACGAGCAGTACTTC
CASSLDWRPYEQYF
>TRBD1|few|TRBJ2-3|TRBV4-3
TGCGCCAGCAGCCAAGATTTCTGGGGCGGAGGGACAGGGGGGTTCACAGATACGCAGTATTTT
CASSQDFWGGGTGGFTDTQYF
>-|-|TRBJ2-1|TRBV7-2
TGTGCCAGCAGCTCCTCTAGCTATGAGCAGTTCTTC
CASSSSSYEQFF
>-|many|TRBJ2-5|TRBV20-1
TGCAGTGCTAGGTCGGCGACCCAGTACTTC
CSARSATQYF
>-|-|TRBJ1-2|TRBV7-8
TGTGCCAGCAGCTCATCACGTACAGGGCAGGCTCTCTATGGCTACACCTTC
CASSSSRTGQALYGYTF
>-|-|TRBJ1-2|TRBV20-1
TGCAGTGCTAGACTGGTTACGGGCGGCTACACCTTC
CSARLVTGGYTF
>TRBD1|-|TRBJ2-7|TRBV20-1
TGCAGTGCTGCCCGGACAGGGGAGGGTCGGAAGTACTTC
CSAARTGEGRKYF
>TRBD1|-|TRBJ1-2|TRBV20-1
TGCAGTACAAACACCGGGACAGGGGCCTATGGCTACACCTTC
CSTNTGTGAYGYTF
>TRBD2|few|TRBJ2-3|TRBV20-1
TGCAGTGCTAGTCTAGCGGCTAGCACAGATACGCAGTATTTT
CSASLAASTDTQYF
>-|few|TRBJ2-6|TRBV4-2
TGTGCCAGCAGCCAAGAAGGCCATACCCCTGGGGCCAACGTCCTGACTTTC
CASSQEGHTPGANVLTF
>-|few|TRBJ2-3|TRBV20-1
TGCAGTGCTAGAGGATCTTTAGATACGCAGTATTTT
CSARGSLDTQYF
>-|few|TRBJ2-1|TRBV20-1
TGCAGTGCTAGTGGGGTTGCCTCCTACAATGAGCAGTTCTTC
CSASGVASYNEQFF
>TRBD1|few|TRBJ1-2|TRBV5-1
TGCGCCAGCACCTTAGACGGGGGACAGGAGAGCTATGGCTACACCTTC
CASTLDGGQESYGYTF
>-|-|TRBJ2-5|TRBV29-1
TGCAGCGTCCAAGGCCAAGAGACCCAGTACTTC
CSVQGQETQYF
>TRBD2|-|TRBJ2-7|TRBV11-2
TGTGCCAGCAGCCCGTCGGTAGGGACTACCATATACGAGCAGTACTTC
CASSPSVGTTIYEQYF
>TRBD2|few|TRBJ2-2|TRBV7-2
TGTGCCAGCGTTGCGGGGGGGAGCACCGGGGAGCTGTTTTTT
CASVAGGSTGELFF
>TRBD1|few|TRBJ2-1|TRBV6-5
TGTGCCAGCAGTTTTCGACAGGGCCCTCGCGATGAGCAGTTCTTC
CASSFRQGPRDEQFF
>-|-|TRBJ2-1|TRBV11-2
TGTGCCAGCAGCCTTAGGGGAGACAGAGAGCAGTTCTTC
CASSLRGDREQFF
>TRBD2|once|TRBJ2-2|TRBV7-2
TGTGCCAGCAGCTTGACTAGCGGGCATAACACCGGGGAGCTGTTTTTT
CASSLTSGHNTGELFF
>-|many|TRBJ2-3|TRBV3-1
TGTGCCAGCAGCCAAGTCCGCACAGATACGCAGTATTTT
CASSQVRTDTQYF
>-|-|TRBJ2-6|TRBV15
TGTGCCGCCAGCAGAGGAAGCAGGGATTTAGTGGGGGCCAACGTCCTGACTTTC
CAASRGSRDLVGANVLTF
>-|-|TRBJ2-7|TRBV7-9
TGTGCCAGCAGCTTAATGAATCGCGAGCAGTACTTC
CASSLMNREQYF
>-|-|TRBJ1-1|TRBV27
TGTGCCAGCAGTTGGACAGTGAGCACTGAAGCTTTCTTT
CASSWTVSTEAFF
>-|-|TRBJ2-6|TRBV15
TGTGCCACCAGCAGAGCTGGGGGATCTGGGGCCAACGTCCTGACTTTC
CATSRAGGSGANVLTF
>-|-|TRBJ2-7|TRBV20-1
TGCAGTGGAGGGACCCCCTACGAGCAGTACTTC
CSGGTPYEQYF
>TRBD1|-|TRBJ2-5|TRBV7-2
TGTGCTAGCAGCCGGGACAGGGCGAAAGAGACCCAGTACTTC
CASSRDRAKETQYF
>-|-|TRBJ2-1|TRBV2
TGTGCCAGCAGTGAGTATCGTGAGCAGTTCTTC
CASSEYREQFF
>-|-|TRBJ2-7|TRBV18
TGTGCCAGCTCACCCGGGTTCCGGGCCTACGAGCAGTACTTC
CASSPGFRAYEQYF
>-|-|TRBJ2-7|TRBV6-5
TGTGCCAGCAAAAAACCCCGGGGCGGTCGTGGGCTCGAGCAGTACTTC
CASKKPRGGRGLEQYF
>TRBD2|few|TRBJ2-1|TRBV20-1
TGCAGTGCCGAGCGGGAGTCCTATAATGAGCAGTTCTTC
CSAERESYNEQFF
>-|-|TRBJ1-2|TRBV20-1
TGCAGTGCTAGAGATATGGGAACAGGGTATGGCTACACCTTC
CSARDMGTGYGYTF
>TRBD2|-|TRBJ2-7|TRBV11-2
TGTGCCAGCAGCTTAGAAAGGTGGGGGGGAATCTACGAGCAGTACTTC
CASSLERWGGIYEQYF
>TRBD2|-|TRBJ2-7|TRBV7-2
TGCGCCAGCAGCTCCCCCTCCGCCGGGACTAGCGGAGGCAGCTCCTACGAGCAGTACTTC
CASSSPSAGTSGGSSYEQYF
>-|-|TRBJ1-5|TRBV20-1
TGCAGTGCCCTCACAGGGTTTTCCAATCAGCCCCAGCATTTT
CSALTGFSNQPQHF
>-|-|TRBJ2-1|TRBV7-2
TGTGCCAGCAGCCCCCAAATAAGTTCCTACAATGAGCAGTTCTTC
CASSPQISSYNEQFF
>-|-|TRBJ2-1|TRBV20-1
TGCAGTGCTGATACCTACAATGAGCAGTTCTTC
CSADTYNEQFF
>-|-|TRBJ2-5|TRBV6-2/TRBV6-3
TGTGCCAGCAGTTACTTACAGGGAAGCTGGGAGACCCAGTACTTC
CASSYLQGSWETQYF
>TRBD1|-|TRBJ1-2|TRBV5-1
TGCGCCAGCAGCTTGGCCGGGACAGGGCCCACGGGGGGCTACACCTTC
CASSLAGTGPTGGYTF
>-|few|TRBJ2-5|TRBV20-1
TGCAGTAAACTGAGGGGAGCAGGCGAGACCCAGTACTTC
CSKLRGAGETQYF
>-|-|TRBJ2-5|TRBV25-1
TGTGCCAGCAGTGAATATGGGATGCTAGAGACCCAGTACTTC
CASSEYGMLETQYF